Each of the 26 T cell receptor beta chains below was sequenced from the same sample in a study of T cells in women clearing cervical HPV infection. Sequencing used immunoSEQ multiplex PCR; TCRdb keeps in-frame clones, though not all of them. This listing includes roughly 30,000 clones. Sequences were obtained from blood buffy coat. All receptors derive from a woman between 18 and 69 years old with a cervical HPV16 infection that either progressed to CIN3+ or cleared (not recorded which).

Notes on this clone: The read terminates 3 residues ahead of where the CDR3 ends, so the germline J gene completes it. The chain links TRBV20-1 to TRBJ2-3; D is perhaps TRBD2 (5 bases). This CDR3 is built from 16 residues. V was trimmed by 0 bases and J by 0 bases, leaving 13 bases between them. Germline V lookup: CDR1 DFQATT, CDR2 SNEGSKA (reference sequence). The sequenced CDR3 bases are TGCAGTGCTAGAGATTTGGCGCGGACTAGCACAGATACG. It specifies CSARDLARTSTDT. The entire CDR3 is CSARDLARTSTDTQYF.

As to this clone: The CDR3 end falls 3 residues outside the read, so it is completed with the germline J gene. This chain uses TRBV2 with TRBJ1-3, with D unresolved. Per the germline V gene, CDR1 is SNHLY and CDR2 is FYNNEI. The CDR3 contains 16 residues. Trimming cost V 2 bases and J 0 bases, with 11 bases left between them. The CDR3 spells CASSERRAASGNTIYF. CDR3 DNA, as far as it was read: TGTGCCAGCAGTGAACGGAGGGCAGCCTCTGGAAACACC.

As for this clone: The CDR3 extends 3 residues past the end of the read, so its final part is completed from the germline J gene. The chain has TRBV6-4 and TRBJ2-7; 9 bases map to TRBD1. Trimming at V came to 1 base and at J to 3 bases, leaving 10 bases not matched to a gene. Germline CDR1 and CDR2: MRHNA and SNTAGT. CDR3 size: 17 residues. The CDR3: CASSDFGRDRELYEQYF. The sequenced CDR3 bases are TGTGCCAGCAGTGACTTTGGGCGGGACAGGGAACTCTACGAG.

On this clone: With the read ending 3 residues before the CDR3 end, the germline J gene is used to fill in that end. At the DNA level, this CDR3 is encoded by other sequences in the same sample as well. The rearrangement uses TRBV7-8 and TRBJ1-2; 9 bases agree with TRBD1. The CDR3 loop spans 14 amino acids. Germline V gene data show CDR1 as SGHVS and CDR2 as FQNEAQ. Here the CDR3 reads CASSATGTGFGYTF. The CDR3 bases that were read are TGTGCCAGCAGCGCCACCGGGACAGGGTTTGGA.

For this clone: The read comes to an end 3 residues before the CDR3 does, leaving the germline J gene to fill in the end. The chain combines TRBV7-3 with TRBJ1-2; 8 bases are shared with TRBD1. Germline CDR1 SGHTA, CDR2 FQGTGA. This CDR3 is 14 amino acids long. The covered CDR3 bases are TGTGCCAGCAGCTTAAGTCAGGGGGCAGGAGGC. It yields the protein CASSLSQGAGG. The complete CDR3 reads CASSLSQGAGGYTF.

About this clone itself: The read ends 3 residues before the CDR3 terminus; that terminus is restored from the germline J gene. The rearrangement joins TRBV2 to TRBJ1-4; 8 nucleotides line up with TRBD1. V lost 6 bases and J lost 3; bases outside the gene matches: 3. Germline V gives CDR1 SNHLY, CDR2 FYNNEI. This CDR3 is 14 amino acids long. CDR3 residues: CASSRDRSNEKLFF. Partial CDR3 DNA: TGTGCCAGCAGCAGGGACAGGTCTAATGAAAAA.

Points on this clone: The read stops 3 residues short of the end of the CDR3; the missing end is completed from the germline J gene. The chain carries TRBV5-6 and TRBJ1-2, with a tentative D call TRBD1 (5 bases). Germline V CDR1 and CDR2: SGHDT, YYEEEE. The length of the CDR3 is 14 residues. The V end lost 0 bases, the J end lost 6 bases, and 12 bases lay between the germline ends. The covered CDR3 bases are TGTGCCAGCAGCTTGGGTAGGGGTACAAATGGC. This sequence encodes CASSLGRGTNG. The full CDR3 is CASSLGRGTNGYTF. The full variable domain, with the rest looked up from reference TRBV5-6 and TRBJ1-2, is DAGVTQSPTHLIKTRGQQVTLRCSPKSGHDTVSWYQQALGQGPQFIFQYYEEEERQRGNFPDRFSGHQFPNYSSELNVNALLLGDSALYLCASSLGRGTNGYTFGSGTRLTVV.

Concerning this clone: From the germline J gene comes the end of the CDR3, since the read stops 3 residues before it. The J gene is TRBJ2-2, the V gene TRBV11-2; D unresolved. Germline V gives CDR1 SGHAT, CDR2 FQNNGV. V was trimmed by 1 base and J by 5 bases, leaving 8 bases between them. The CDR3 totals 14 residues. CDR3 protein: CASSLAFLTGELFF. The sequenced CDR3 bases are TGTGCCAGCAGCTTAGCTTTCCTGACCGGGGAG.

Details on this clone: The CDR3 is cut off 3 residues early in the read; its end comes from the germline J gene. This chain connects TRBV2 to TRBJ2-3; TRBD2 agrees at 9 bases. CDR3 size: 15 residues. From germline, CDR1 is SNHLY and CDR2 FYNNEI. CDR3 DNA, as far as it was read: TGTGCCAGCAGCGCCGGGCGGGGGGGCCGGGAGACG. Amino acid sequence: CASSAGRGGRET. The whole CDR3 protein is CASSAGRGGRETQYF. The full variable domain, completed using reference TRBV2 and TRBJ2-3, is EPEVTQTPSHQVTQMGQEVILRCVPISNHLYFYWYRQILGQKVEFLVSFYNNEISEKSEIFDDQFSVERPDGSNFTLKIRSTKLEDSAMYFCASSAGRGGRETQYFGPGTRLTVL.

Concerning this clone itself: From the germline J gene comes the end of the CDR3, since the read stops 3 residues before it. V is TRBV27 and J is TRBJ2-1, with D unresolved. Trimming cost V 3 bases and J 4 bases, with 7 bases left between them. This CDR3 is 13 amino acids long. Germline V gives CDR1 MNHEY, CDR2 SMNVEV (reference sequence). The CDR3 loop reads CASSLSFYNEQFF. Partial CDR3 DNA: TGTGCCAGCAGTTTGTCTTTTTACAATGAG.

Notes on this clone: The sequence runs out 3 residues before the end of the CDR3; the remainder is reconstructed from the germline J gene. The chain employs TRBV20-1 and TRBJ1-2; no clear D. Trimming shortened V by 1 base and J by 7 bases, and 16 bases separated the two germline ends. The CDR3 totals 14 residues. Germline CDR1 and CDR2: DFQATT and SNEGSKA (reference sequence). CDR3 bases read: TGCAGTGCTAGAGTATCGGGGATCTATGGTGGC. Protein product: CSARVSGIYGG. The full CDR3 protein reads CSARVSGIYGGYTF.

The chain's CDR3 is CASSLGLATYTYEQYF. The sequenced part of the CDR3 DNA is TGTGCCAGCAGCTTGGGACTAGCGACATATACCTACGAG. The rearrangement links TRBV13 to TRBJ2-7, with 10 bases identical to TRBD2. The read terminates 3 residues before the CDR3 end, so the remaining end is supplied by the germline J gene. The V gene end was trimmed by 3 bases and the J gene end by 2 bases; junction bases not matched to a gene: 7. Germline loops: CDR1 PRHDT, CDR2 FYEKMQ (reference sequence). This CDR3 contains 16 residues.

The sequenced part of the CDR3 DNA is TGCAGTGCCCTGGGCCCGCCTAGCACAGATACG. The encoded protein is CSALGPPSTDT. In full, the CDR3 reads CSALGPPSTDTQYF. The chain joins TRBV20-1 to TRBJ2-3, with D uncertain. Read sequence stops 3 residues before the CDR3 end, and the germline J gene provides the missing end. This CDR3 spans 14 amino acids. CDR1 and CDR2 from the germline V gene are DFQATT and SNEGSKA (reference sequence). V lost 6 bases and J lost 0, with 13 bases in between.

As to this clone: The observed sequence ends 3 residues before the CDR3 terminus, with the missing tail filled in from the germline J gene. The V and J genes are TRBV20-1 and TRBJ1-1; D may be TRBD1 (5 bases). The V gene's germline CDR1 is DFQATT and CDR2 SNEGSKA (reference sequence). Deletions cut 6 bases from V and 0 bases from J, with 11 bases between. The CDR3 totals 13 residues. The covered CDR3 bases are TGCAGTGCCAGGGAACAGCTGAACACTGAA. Translated, it gives CSAREQLNTE. The complete CDR3 sequence is CSAREQLNTEAFF.

Notes on this clone: The read terminates 3 residues before the CDR3 end, so the remaining end is supplied by the germline J gene. This rearrangement joins TRBV2 to TRBJ1-2; 7 bases fit TRBD1. Germline values: CDR1 SNHLY, CDR2 FYNNEI. Trimming at V came to 7 bases and at J to 2 bases, leaving 13 bases not matched to a gene. The CDR3 contains 16 residues. The CDR3 bases that were read are TGTGCCAGCACCAACACTAGGGTGGGACAGAACTATGGC. Its protein product is CASTNTRVGQNYG. The complete CDR3 protein is CASTNTRVGQNYGYTF.

Notes on this clone: The missing CDR3 end, 3 residues past where the read stops, is filled in from the germline J gene. The V and J genes are TRBV6-1 and TRBJ1-4; D is uncertain. The germline gives CDR1 MNHNS, CDR2 SASEGT. The CDR3 covers 13 residues. The CDR3 is CASRELQSSPLFF. CDR3 DNA (partial): TGTGCCAGCAGGGAACTCCAAAGCTCACCA.

Worth noting for this clone: The sequence runs out 3 residues before the end of the CDR3; the remainder is reconstructed from the germline J gene. The V and J genes are TRBV30 and TRBJ2-2; no definite D call. V was cut by 2 bases and J by 7 bases, with 8 bases left in between. Germline V gene data show CDR1 as GTSNPN and CDR2 as SVGIG (reference sequence). This CDR3 has 12 amino acids. CDR3 DNA (partial): TGTGCCTGGAGTCCCCTCGGCGGGGAG. Translated: CAWSPLGGE. The entire CDR3 reads CAWSPLGGELFF.

Turning to this clone: Sequencing ends 3 residues short of the CDR3 end; the germline J gene provides the rest. V is TRBV11-2 and J is TRBJ2-3; no firm D call. In germline, CDR1 is SGHAT, CDR2 FQNNGV. The CDR3 contains 14 residues. This CDR3 is CASSLGALKETQYF. CDR3 DNA (partial): TGTGCCAGCAGCTTAGGAGCCTTAAAAGAGACG.

Remarks on this clone: The CDR3 extends 3 residues past the end of the read, so its final part is completed from the germline J gene. V gene TRBV7-9 combines with J gene TRBJ2-4; 11 bases agree with TRBD1. CDR1 and CDR2 from the germline V gene are SEHNR and FQNEAQ (reference sequence). The CDR3 runs 15 residues. CDR3 amino acids: CASSLDRGRGDGQYF. The CDR3 bases that were read are TGTGCCAGCAGCTTGGACAGGGGGCGAGGGGATGGT.

Comment on this clone: The read terminates 3 residues ahead of where the CDR3 ends, so the germline J gene completes it. The chain carries TRBV7-3 and TRBJ2-7; D may be TRBD1 or TRBD2 (7 bases each). CDR1 is SGHTA and CDR2 is FQGTGA in the germline V gene. With 1 base removed from V and 3 bases from J, the gap between germline ends came to 13 bases. CDR3 length equals 15 residues. CDR3 amino acids: CASSLREGAVYEQYF. The CDR3 DNA, read in part, is TGTGCCAGCAGCTTAAGGGAGGGGGCAGTCTACGAG.

Comments on this clone: The read ends 3 residues early relative to the CDR3; the germline J gene fills the gap. J is TRBJ2-2 and V is TRBV20-1; 7 bases line up with TRBD1. CDR3 length: 13 residues. Unmatched junction bases numbered 4, after V lost 5 bases and J lost 4 bases. The V gene's germline CDR1 is DFQATT and CDR2 SNEGSKA (reference sequence). The chain's CDR3 is CSAPNRGTGELFF. Partial CDR3 DNA: TGCAGTGCTCCAAACAGGGGCACCGGGGAG.

In the case of this clone: The read stops 3 residues short of the end of the CDR3; the missing end is completed from the germline J gene. J is TRBJ2-7 and V is TRBV6-1; no reliable D call. The germline V gene encodes CDR1 MNHNS and CDR2 SASEGT. With 3 bases removed from V and 3 bases from J, the gap between germline ends came to 6 bases. This CDR3 contains 12 residues. The CDR3 region is CASSEGSYEQYF. Incomplete CDR3 DNA: TGTGCCAGCAGTGAGGGCAGCTACGAG.

With respect to this clone: Read sequence stops 3 residues before the CDR3 end, and the germline J gene provides the missing end. The chain employs TRBV29-1 and TRBJ1-6; D unresolved. There are 16 residues in the CDR3. Germline-derived CDR1 and CDR2 are SQVTM and ANQGSEA. V dropped 7 bases and J dropped 0 bases, with 16 bases sitting between them. The CDR3 bases that were read are TGCAGCGCTCCGGAAAACAGCAGCTCCTATAATTCACCC. Its protein is CSAPENSSSYNSP. The whole CDR3 reads CSAPENSSSYNSPLHF.

As to this clone: The read halts 3 residues ahead of the CDR3 end, with the missing end drawn from the germline J gene. The chain has TRBV7-8 and TRBJ2-7; 10 bases agree with TRBD1. Germline V gene sequence: CDR1 SGHVS, CDR2 FQNEAQ. This CDR3 spans 16 amino acids. Trimming took 1 base from V and 3 from J; bases not matched to a gene: 6. The sequenced part of the CDR3 DNA is TGTGCCAGCAGCTTAGAGGGGGACAGGGGCCTCTACGAG. Its translation: CASSLEGDRGLYE. The entire CDR3 protein is CASSLEGDRGLYEQYF.

Remarks on this clone: The read is 3 residues too short to cover the CDR3 end, so that end is filled in from the germline J gene. The V and J genes are TRBV2 and TRBJ1-5; tentatively, D is TRBD1 (6 bases). V gave up 3 bases and J gave up 6 bases, with 21 bases separating them. The germline gives CDR1 SNHLY, CDR2 FYNNEI. CDR3 length: 17 amino acids. The sequenced part of the CDR3 DNA is TGTGCCAGCAGTGAGGGGGCACACAGGGCTTTAGGTCAGCCC. It codes for CASSEGAHRALGQP. The whole CDR3 is CASSEGAHRALGQPQHF.

For this clone: The read stops 3 residues short of the end of the CDR3; the missing end is completed from the germline J gene. This chain links TRBV29-1 with TRBJ1-2; 9 bases agree with TRBD1. The ends lost 6 bases at V and 5 bases at J; junction bases unmatched: 10. The CDR3 consists of 14 residues. Per the germline V gene, CDR1 is SQVTM and CDR2 is ANQGSEA. The DNA read from the CDR3 is TGCAGCGTCGAGCGGACAGGGGAAGGGTATGGC. Its translation is CSVERTGEGYG. The complete CDR3 protein is CSVERTGEGYGYTF.